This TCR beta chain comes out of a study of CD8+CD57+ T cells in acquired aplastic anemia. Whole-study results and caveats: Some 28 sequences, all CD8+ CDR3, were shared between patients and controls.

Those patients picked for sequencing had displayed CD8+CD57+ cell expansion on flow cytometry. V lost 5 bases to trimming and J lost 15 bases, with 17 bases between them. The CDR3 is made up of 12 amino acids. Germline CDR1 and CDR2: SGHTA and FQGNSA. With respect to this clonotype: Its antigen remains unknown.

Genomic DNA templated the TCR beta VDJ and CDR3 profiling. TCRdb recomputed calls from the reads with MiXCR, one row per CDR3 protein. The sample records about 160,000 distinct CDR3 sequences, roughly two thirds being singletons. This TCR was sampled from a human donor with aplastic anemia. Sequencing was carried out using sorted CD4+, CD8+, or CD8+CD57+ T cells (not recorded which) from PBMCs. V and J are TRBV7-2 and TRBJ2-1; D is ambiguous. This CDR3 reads CASSQVTQTRFF. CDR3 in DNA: TGTGCCAGCAGCCAAGTTACCCAAACGCGGTTCTTC. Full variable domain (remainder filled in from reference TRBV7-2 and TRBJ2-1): GAGVSQSPSNKVTEKGKDVELRCDPISGHTALYWYRQSLGQGLEFLIYFQGNSAPDKSGLPSDRFSAERTGGSVSTLTIQRTQQEDSAVYLCASSQVTQTRFFGPGTRLTVL.